The source of this T cell receptor (beta chain) is a study of T cells after yellow fever vaccination (dated by TCRdb to the late 2010s). At the level of the whole study: Libraries from fractions with low cell numbers were prepared with the SMART-Seq v4 Ultra Low Input RNA kit. Bulk TCR alpha and beta repertoires were sequenced longitudinally to track T-cell clones before and after primary and booster YFV17D yellow fever vaccination. Two healthy male donors, one aged 18 to 30 and one aged 30 to 39 years, were included in the cohort. Blood samples were taken at several timepoints before and after primary and secondary immunization, and bulk PBMC replicates and cell subsets were isolated.

TCR cDNA was synthesized by 5'RACE template switching, through which a universal primer site and unique molecular identifiers were introduced. cDNA synthesis was primed from both the TCR alpha and TCR beta constant segments. Libraries were amplified in two PCR steps, with sample barcodes and sequencing adapters added in the second step. Sequencing of libraries was performed on Illumina HiSeq 2500 (2x100 bp) or NovaSeq (2x150 bp). The paper's processing steps were these. Reads were demultiplexed and collapsed into UMI consensus sequences with MIGEC, and V(D)J alignment was performed with MiXCR. Vaccine-responding clonotypes were identified with edgeR using replicate PBMC samples, with FDR below 0.01 and a log2 fold change above 5 up to day 15 being required. Each bulk clonotype received a CD4 or CD8 identity based on whether the sequenced CD4 or CD8 repertoire contained that clonotype at higher abundance. TCRdb applied fastp at Q25 and MiXCR to the public reads, then kept only in-frame beta chains. Entries are consolidated by CDR3 protein sequence, retaining the most common genes and DNA. TCRdb's processing, not the study's, gives the V and J calls here. Across this sample there are 300,000 to 400,000 distinct CDR3 sequences, with 8% to 10% seen only once. The top ten hold about a sixth of the sample.

Study-wide findings and limitations: The secondary T-cell response was weaker than the primary response but faster, peaking on day 5 instead of day 15. Because abundant contaminating clonotypes from the bulk population could be contained in FACS-sorted repertoires, computational filtering was required. Most clones expanded after primary vaccination were re-detected after the booster (about 96% of CD4 and about nine tenths of CD8), suggesting broad memory maintenance. A small fraction of clonotypes showed up in both the CD4 and CD8 compartments, probably as a result of convergent recombination. The study included only two donors, which limits how far the findings can be generalized.

This clonotype has more than one count but fewer than ten. Its antigen target is currently unknown. Per-base qualities were not stored, and no clone one base away is much larger. The germline V gene supplies CDR1 SGHRS and CDR2 YFSETQ. The CDR3 numbers 13 residues from cysteine through phenylalanine. Left in the record is the CDR3 DNA by itself, 39 bases read in frame from the first base. The V end gives up 3 bases and the J end 9 bases, leaving 5 bases in the junction not matched to a gene. The treatment or condition label of this sample denotes: live attenuated yellow fever vaccine strain. At each blood-draw timepoint, two biological replicates of bulk PBMCs were collected. A standard Ficoll-Paque protocol was used to isolate PBMCs from peripheral blood. RNA was extracted with TriZol from bulk PBMCs, CD4 and CD8 fractions, and dextramer-positive and dextramer-negative fractions.

This receptor was obtained from a man aged 18 to 35 who received the YFV17D yellow fever vaccine. This chain joins TRBV5-1 to TRBJ1-5, with 8 bases aligning to TRBD1. Here the sequenced sample was PBMCs, taken on the day of the first yellow fever vaccination. The base sequence is TGCGCCAGCAGCTCGGACGGGACAGGGCCCCAGCATTTT. The encoded protein is CASSSDGTGPQHF.